This TCR beta chain was identified in a study of T and B cells in COVID-19 patients. About the study: Comorbidities linked to unfavorable COVID-19 outcome were present in about 90% of the 20 active-infection patients.

Multiplex PCR with BIOMED2 TRB-A/B primer pools amplified TRB rearrangements. TCRdb reanalysed the multiplex PCR reads using MiXCR and keeps one entry per CDR3 protein. This sample yields fewer than 15,000 distinct CDR3 sequences, of which roughly 30% are seen a single time; roughly 29% belongs to the top ten. The V segment lost 1 base and the J segment 11 bases; nucleotides outside the gene matches: 6. The CDR3 totals 15 residues. The germline V gene encodes CDR1 LGHNA and CDR2 YSLEER. Blood genomic DNA input for TRB amplification was about 240-550 ng. This sequence originates from a human donor who had recovered from COVID-19. The source material was blood. The chain links TRBV4-3 to TRBJ1-6; 9 nucleotides align to TRBD1. As DNA, the CDR3 is TGCGCCAGCAGCCAAGGGGGGACAGGGTCGACACCCCTCCACTTT. This translates into CASSQGGTGSTPLHF.